The 18 T cell receptor beta chains presented below share a single source sample, sequenced in a study of cytomegalovirus exposure and HLA in healthy donors. This PCR relied on a set of 60 Vbeta primers and 13 Jbeta primers. The data were produced by immunoSEQ multiplex PCR, yet TCRdb's version contains in-frame clones alone and is incomplete. There are about 69,000 clones in the sample; 74% occur only once, and roughly 11% lies in the top ten. The sample taken for sequencing was PBMCs. The source of these receptors is a woman aged 55-70 years in good health and CMV-seropositive.

The chain has TRBV2 and TRBJ1-2; D is possibly TRBD1 (6 bases). CDR1 is SNHLY, CDR2 FYNNEI, per germline. CDR3 size: 17 residues. V dropped 6 bases and J dropped 0 bases, with 20 bases sitting between them. CDR3 DNA sequence: TGTGCCAGCAGAGACGGACAGATTATTGTGTCTAACTATGGCTACACCTTC. It translates to CASRDGQIIVSNYGYTF. The whole variable domain, remainder taken from reference TRBV2 and TRBJ1-2, is EPEVTQTPSHQVTQMGQEVILRCVPISNHLYFYWYRQILGQKVEFLVSFYNNEISEKSEIFDDQFSVERPDGSNFTLKIRSTKLEDSAMYFCASRDGQIIVSNYGYTFGSGTRLTVV.

In this sample, this clone turned up once. CDR3 nucleotides: TGCGCCAGCAGCCAAGGGGCGGGAGACTACAATGAGCAGTTCTTC. Translation: CASSQGAGDYNEQFF. The genes are TRBV4-1 and TRBJ2-1; TRBD2 matches at 7 bases. V gave up 1 base and J gave up 3 bases; unmatched junction bases: 3. Looked up from germline, CDR1 is MGHRA and CDR2 is YSYEKL. There are 15 residues in the CDR3.

The V and J genes are TRBV7-2 and TRBJ2-3; D may be TRBD1 (6 bases). Trimming took off 1 base at V and 4 bases at J, with 12 bases between the two ends. Germline-derived CDR1 and CDR2 are SGHTA and FQGNSA. The CDR3 has 15 residues. CDR3 sequence reads: CASSLGGQGADTQYF. The CDR3 bases are TGTGCCAGCAGCTTAGGGGGGCAGGGAGCAGATACGCAGTATTTT.

V gene TRBV5-8 combines with J gene TRBJ2-6; TRBD1 might be the D (6 bases). In germline, CDR1 is SGHTS, CDR2 YDEGEE. There are 17 residues in the CDR3. V was clipped by 4 bases and J by 0 bases, with 14 bases between them. The CDR3 reads CASSLGTFHSGANVLTF. CDR3 nucleotides: TGTGCCAGCAGCCTCGGGACATTCCACTCTGGGGCCAACGTCCTGACTTTC.

In this sample, this clone turned up a few times. The chain couples TRBV6-5 to TRBJ1-2; 7 bases align to TRBD1. V was clipped by 5 bases and J by 8 bases; unmatched bases: 2. The CDR3 has 11 amino acids. Looked up from germline, CDR1 is MNHEY and CDR2 is SVGAGI. CDR3 loop: CASSTGVGYTF. CDR3 nucleotides: TGTGCCAGCAGTACAGGGGTCGGCTACACCTTC.

V and J are TRBV19 and TRBJ1-2; 8 bases map to TRBD1. V lost 7 bases, J lost 5 bases, and 6 bases stayed unmatched. This CDR3 has 13 residues. CDR1 is LNHDA and CDR2 is SQIVND in the germline V gene (reference sequence). CDR3 region: CASTLTGEYGYTF. CDR3 nucleotides: TGTGCCAGTACTTTGACAGGGGAATATGGCTACACCTTC. Based on the CDR3 plus reference TRBV19 and TRBJ1-2, the full variable domain is DGGITQSPKYLFRKEGQNVTLSCEQNLNHDAMYWYRQDPGQGLRLIYYSQIVNDFQKGDIAEGYSVSREKKESFPLTVTSAQKNPTAFYLCASTLTGEYGYTFGSGTRLTVV.

CDR3 sequence reads: CASSLTDGENYGYTF. Here the CDR3 DNA reads TGTGCCAGCAGCCTAACGGATGGAGAAAACTATGGCTACACCTTC. The rearrangement uses TRBV7-8 and TRBJ1-2; D uncertain. Trimming took off 5 bases at V and 2 bases at J, with 15 bases between the two ends. Germline CDR1 SGHVS, CDR2 FQNEAQ. This CDR3 spans 15 amino acids. Drawing the rest from reference TRBV7-8 and TRBJ1-2, the complete variable domain is GAGVSQSPRYKVAKRGQDVALRCDPISGHVSLFWYQQALGQGPEFLTYFQNEAQLDKSGLPSDRFFAERPEGSVSTLKIQRTQQEDSAVYLCASSLTDGENYGYTFGSGTRLTVV.

The V call is TRBV5-1, the J call TRBJ1-1; D is unresolved. This CDR3 comprises 14 residues. Trimming took off 2 bases at V and 7 bases at J, with 15 bases between the two ends. Germline V gene lookup returns CDR1 SGHRS and CDR2 YFSETQ. The CDR3: CASSLLGWQSEAFF. The CDR3 coding sequence is TGCGCCAGCAGCTTACTAGGTTGGCAGAGTGAAGCTTTCTTT. The complete variable domain, with remaining parts taken from reference TRBV5-1 and TRBJ1-1, reads KAGVTQTPRYLIKTRGQQVTLSCSPISGHRSVSWYQQTPGQGLQFLFEYFSETQRNKGNFPGRFSGRQFSNSRSEMNVSTLELGDSALYLCASSLLGWQSEAFFGQGTRLTVV.

The chain uses TRBV7-9 and TRBJ1-6; TRBD1 is a possible D gene (5 bases). V was clipped by 3 bases and J by 10 bases, with 13 bases between them. This CDR3 has 14 amino acids. CDR1 is SEHNR and CDR2 is FQNEAQ in the germline V gene (reference sequence). CDR3 nucleotides: TGTGCCAGCAGCTTCGCTTCGGGGGGGTCACCCCTCCACTTT. Translation gives CASSFASGGSPLHF.

This chain links TRBV5-1 with TRBJ2-3; 11 positions match TRBD1. In germline, CDR1 is SGHRS, CDR2 YFSETQ. This CDR3 spans 15 amino acids. V was pared by 3 bases and J by 7 bases, with 7 bases of the junction left unmatched. CDR3 DNA: TGCGCCAGCAGCTCCTCAGGGACAGGGGGGCATACGCAGTATTTT. Amino acid sequence: CASSSSGTGGHTQYF.

The sample holds a few counts of this clone. V and J are TRBV7-9 and TRBJ1-1; TRBD1 might be the D (6 bases). The CDR3 has 13 amino acids. The germline V gene has CDR1 SEHNR and CDR2 FQNEAQ (reference sequence). V was clipped by 2 bases and J by 5 bases, with 9 bases between them. CDR3 in amino acids: CASSLTGQTEAFF. CDR3 bases: TGTGCCAGCAGCTTAACAGGGCAGACTGAAGCTTTCTTT.

The chain uses TRBV25-1 and TRBJ2-3; D remains unclear. Germline loops: CDR1 MGHDK, CDR2 SYGVNS. The length of the CDR3 is 12 residues. Trimming took 10 bases from V and 2 from J, leaving 10 bases between them. The chain's CDR3 is CATVGPTDTQYF. The CDR3, as DNA: TGTGCCACCGTGGGCCCCACAGATACGCAGTATTTT. Full variable domain (remainder filled in from reference TRBV25-1 and TRBJ2-3): EADIYQTPRYLVIGTGKKITLECSQTMGHDKMYWYQQDPGMELHLIHYSYGVNSTEKGDLSSESTVSRIRTEHFPLTLESARPSHTSQYLCATVGPTDTQYFGPGTRLTVL.

CDR3 residues: CASTHQGGIAGYTF. Written as DNA, the CDR3 is TGTGCCAGCACTCACCAGGGAGGGATAGCTGGCTACACCTTC. The chain links TRBV6-1 to TRBJ1-2, with D possibly matching TRBD1 (5 bases). The CDR3 covers 14 residues. Germline V gives CDR1 MNHNS, CDR2 SASEGT. Trimming left V 7 bases short and J 7 bases short, with 19 bases between.

The chain has TRBV9 and TRBJ2-6; 9 nucleotides align to TRBD1. The CDR3 totals 16 residues. V lost 5 bases and J lost 2; bases outside the gene matches: 5. The germline CDR1 and CDR2 sequences are SGDLS and YYNGEE. This CDR3 is CASRGQGIPGANVLTF. The CDR3 bases are TGTGCCAGCAGGGGACAGGGAATACCTGGGGCCAACGTCCTGACTTTC.

The chain employs TRBV25-1 and TRBJ1-6; no definite D call. V lost 7 bases to trimming and J lost 0 bases, with 7 bases between them. The CDR3 totals 14 residues. The germline gives CDR1 MGHDK, CDR2 SYGVNS. The CDR3 DNA sequence: TGTGCCAGCACATCGAGCTCCTATAATTCACCCCTCCACTTT. Protein: CASTSSSYNSPLHF.

The chain links TRBV30 to TRBJ1-6, with 9 bases identical to TRBD1. Germline lookup yields CDR1 GTSNPN and CDR2 SVGIG (reference sequence). The length of the CDR3 is 13 residues. J lost 7 bases, V lost 6 bases, and 4 bases had no gene match. The CDR3 protein is CACHRGRNSPLHF. The CDR3 DNA sequence: TGTGCCTGCCACAGGGGGCGAAATTCACCCCTCCACTTT.

The chain recombines TRBV6-1 with TRBJ2-3, with TRBD2 matching 10 bases. Per germline, CDR1 MNHNS and CDR2 SASEGT. This CDR3 spans 14 amino acids. With 7 bases clipped from V and 6 bases from J, the junction kept 7 bases outside the gene matches. The CDR3 loop is CASIAGGVGDTQYF. The CDR3 DNA reads as TGTGCCAGCATAGCGGGAGGAGTAGGGGATACGCAGTATTTT.

V and J are TRBV14 and TRBJ1-1; unclear D gene. CDR3 length: 15 amino acids. V gave up 1 base and J gave up 0 bases, with 9 bases separating them. Germline values: CDR1 SGHDN, CDR2 FVKESK. In DNA, the CDR3 is TGTGCCAGCAGCCAAGTGCCCAGGATGAACACTGAAGCTTTCTTT. It yields the protein CASSQVPRMNTEAFF. Together with reference TRBV14 and TRBJ1-1, the CDR3 gives the full variable domain: EAGVTQFPSHSVIEKGQTVTLRCDPISGHDNLYWYRRVMGKEIKFLLHFVKESKQDESGMPNNRFLAERTGGTYSTLKVQPAELEDSGVYFCASSQVPRMNTEAFFGQGTRLTVV.